The 8 T cell receptor beta chains below come from one sample, sequenced in a study of cytomegalovirus exposure and HLA in healthy donors. The PCR ran on 60 Vbeta and 13 Jbeta primers. Clones were sequenced by immunoSEQ multiplex PCR, and TCRdb holds only the in-frame ones, with some missing. The table records under 150,000 clones, around 70% of them present only once. The sample was PBMCs. All receptors derive from a man aged 35-49 years in good health and CMV-seronegative.

This chain connects TRBV5-1 to TRBJ1-3, with D perhaps TRBD1 (5 bases). Germline loops: CDR1 SGHRS, CDR2 YFSETQ. Trimming cost V 0 bases and J 0 bases, with 13 bases left between them. The CDR3 spans 17 residues. The CDR3 DNA is TGCGCCAGCAGCTTGGGCGTTACAGGAACCTCTGGAAACACCATATATTTT. Amino acids: CASSLGVTGTSGNTIYF.

The chain is built from TRBV2 and TRBJ2-5; TRBD2 might be the D (5 bases). The CDR3 runs to 14 residues. Germline V gene sequence: CDR1 SNHLY, CDR2 FYNNEI. V was clipped by 3 bases and J by 11 bases, with 19 bases between them. Here the CDR3 DNA reads TGTGCCAGCAGTGAGGGAGCGCGAAAGAGGGAGCAGTACTTC. This translates into CASSEGARKREQYF.

This chain joins TRBV6-1 and TRBJ1-1; a weak D match, TRBD1 (6 bases). The germline gives CDR1 MNHNS, CDR2 SASEGT. The length of the CDR3 is 15 residues. V gave up 7 bases and J gave up 2 bases, with 17 bases separating them. The CDR3 is CASNPGLGHNTEAFF. CDR3 nucleotides: TGTGCCAGCAATCCCGGTTTGGGACACAACACTGAAGCTTTCTTT.

This clone is a singleton in its sample. V is TRBV9 and J is TRBJ2-1; perhaps TRBD1 as D (5 bases). Germline V lookup: CDR1 SGDLS, CDR2 YYNGEE. Trimming cost V 3 bases and J 5 bases, with 9 bases left between them. The CDR3 spans 13 residues. CDR3 protein: CASSDRQNNEQFF. CDR3 DNA: TGTGCCAGCAGCGACCGACAGAACAATGAGCAGTTCTTC. Supplemented by reference TRBV9 and TRBJ2-1, the full variable domain reads DSGVTQTPKHLITATGQRVTLRCSPRSGDLSVYWYQQSLDQGLQFLIQYYNGEERAKGNILERFSAQQFPDLHSELNLSSLELGDSALYFCASSDRQNNEQFFGPGTRLTVL.

This clone was seen more than once but under ten times. Other nucleotide sequences in the sample specify the same CDR3. The V and J genes are TRBV28 and TRBJ1-2; D uncertain. The CDR3 sequence is 14 residues long. Looked up from germline, CDR1 is MDHEN and CDR2 is SYDVKM. V shed 4 bases and J shed 8 bases, with 17 bases lying between them. CDR3 sequence reads: CASSSPPESRGYTF. DNA for the CDR3: TGTGCCAGCAGTTCTCCCCCAGAGTCGAGGGGCTACACCTTC.

The chain is built from TRBV19 and TRBJ1-3; D is undetermined. The CDR3 runs to 15 residues. Trimming pared 1 base from V and 4 bases from J, leaving 11 bases between. Germline lookup yields CDR1 LNHDA and CDR2 SQIVND (reference sequence). In nucleotides, the CDR3 is TGTGCCAGTAGTATAGTTGGGCCATCAGGAAACACCATATATTTT. It codes for CASSIVGPSGNTIYF.

This rearrangement joins TRBV11-2 to TRBJ1-1; D is undetermined. CDR1 and CDR2 (germline): SGHAT, FQNNGV. Trimming took 5 bases from V and 0 from J, leaving 16 bases between them. The CDR3 has 16 residues. The CDR3 region is CASSLSIREMNTEAFF. CDR3 nucleotides: TGTGCCAGCAGCCTTTCCATTCGGGAGATGAACACTGAAGCTTTCTTT.

J is TRBJ2-3 and V is TRBV9; the match to TRBD1 covers 7 bases. The CDR3 consists of 15 residues. V lost 0 bases, J lost 3 bases, and 4 bases stayed unmatched. Looked up from germline, CDR1 is SGDLS and CDR2 is YYNGEE. In DNA, the CDR3 is TGTGCCAGCAGCGTAGATGGGACAGCTACAGATACGCAGTATTTT. Translation gives CASSVDGTATDTQYF.